The 17 T cell receptor beta chains presented below share a single source sample, sequenced in a study of cytotoxic CD8 clonotypes in ibrutinib-treated CLL. TCRdb's copy holds only in-frame clones and misses some; the assay was immunoSEQ multiplex PCR. The table records approximately 350,000 clones, 67% of them present only once. The sequencing used PBMCs, collected after 36 months of ibrutinib treatment. The receptors come from a human donor with chronic lymphocytic leukemia.

The V gene is TRBV15, the J gene TRBJ1-2; no firm D call. The CDR3 extends over 15 amino acids. Germline V gene sequence: CDR1 LNHNV, CDR2 YYDKDF (reference sequence). The V end was cut by 2 bases, the J end by 6 bases, with 16 bases between. For the CDR3, the DNA is TGTGCCACCAGCAGACCAACGGAGTTTCGGAATGGCTACACCTTC. As protein: CATSRPTEFRNGYTF. Full variable domain (missing parts from reference TRBV15 and TRBJ1-2): DAMVIQNPRYQVTQFGKPVTLSCSQTLNHNVMYWYQQKSSQAPKLLFHYYDKDFNNEADTPDNFQSRRPNTSFCFLDIRSPGLGDTAMYLCATSRPTEFRNGYTFGSGTRLTVV.

There are a few counts of this clone. J is TRBJ1-6 and V is TRBV6-5; D is unclear. Deletions cut 7 bases from V and 4 bases from J, with 11 bases between. The germline CDR1 and CDR2 sequences are MNHEY and SVGAGI. The CDR3 extends over 14 amino acids. CDR3 residues: CASTPLLYNSPLHF. In DNA form, the CDR3 reads TGTGCCAGCACTCCACTGCTATATAATTCACCCCTCCACTTT.

V gene TRBV6-5 combines with J gene TRBJ1-2; D is unresolved. Germline CDR1 and CDR2: MNHEY and SVGAGI. The CDR3 sequence is 16 residues long. The V and J ends lost 0 bases and 1 base respectively, with 12 bases between them. As DNA, the CDR3 is TGTGCCAGCAGTTACTCCGTGCCCCGTGATAACTATGGCTACACCTTC. Translating it yields CASSYSVPRDNYGYTF.

A few counts support this clone. The chain employs TRBV5-1 and TRBJ2-5; D might be TRBD2 (5 bases). The CDR3 has 15 residues. Trimming removed 2 bases from V and 5 bases from J, with 16 bases in between. Germline CDR1 and CDR2: SGHRS and YFSETQ. CDR3 DNA: TGCGCCAGCAGCTTCGATCCCGCTAGCTTGGAGACCCAGTACTTC. Translating gives CASSFDPASLETQYF.

This chain joins TRBV27 and TRBJ2-3; 11 bases agree with TRBD2. The ends lost 5 bases at V and 0 bases at J; junction bases unmatched: 7. Germline CDR1 and CDR2: MNHEY and SMNVEV (reference sequence). There are 17 residues in the CDR3. CDR3 sequence: CASSDLLAGESTDTQYF. In DNA, the CDR3 is TGTGCCAGCAGTGACCTACTAGCGGGAGAAAGCACAGATACGCAGTATTTT.

The table lists this clone with a few counts. The chain employs TRBV20-1 and TRBJ2-1, with D perhaps assigned TRBD1 or TRBD2 (5 bases each). Trimming pared 5 bases from V and 8 bases from J, leaving 10 bases between. This CDR3 has 11 residues. CDR1 is DFQATT and CDR2 is SNEGSKA in the germline V gene (reference sequence). The CDR3 loop reads CSAGSGHEQFF. In nucleotides, the CDR3 is TGCAGTGCTGGGTCGGGGCATGAGCAGTTCTTC.

DNA for the CDR3: TGTGCCAGCACCCGGGCGAACACTGAAGCTTTCTTT. This sequence encodes CASTRANTEAFF. This chain links TRBV11-1 with TRBJ1-1; no clear D gene. Germline loops: CDR1 SGHAT, CDR2 FQDESV (reference sequence). The V and J ends lost 7 bases and 1 base respectively, with 7 bases between them. The CDR3 consists of 12 residues.

The genes are TRBV15 and TRBJ2-2; 10 bases are a match to TRBD2. The CDR3 totals 15 residues. Trimming cost V 4 bases and J 6 bases; bases outside gene matches: 5. Germline values: CDR1 LNHNV, CDR2 YYDKDF (reference sequence). CDR3 region: CATSTSGGPPGELFF. CDR3 sequence (DNA): TGTGCCACCAGCACTAGCGGGGGCCCACCCGGGGAGCTGTTTTTT. The entire variable domain, with the rest obtained from reference TRBV15 and TRBJ2-2, is as follows: DAMVIQNPRYQVTQFGKPVTLSCSQTLNHNVMYWYQQKSSQAPKLLFHYYDKDFNNEADTPDNFQSRRPNTSFCFLDIRSPGLGDTAMYLCATSTSGGPPGELFFGEGSRLTVL.

The rearrangement joins TRBV6-5 to TRBJ2-2; TRBD1 agrees at 11 bases. Per the germline V gene, CDR1 is MNHEY and CDR2 is SVGAGI. The CDR3 totals 16 residues. V trimming: 2 bases; J trimming: 4 bases; junction bases outside the gene matches: 3. The CDR3: CASSYTGTGGTGELFF. In DNA form, the CDR3 reads TGTGCCAGCAGTTACACCGGGACAGGGGGCACCGGGGAGCTGTTTTTT.

This clone was seen a single time. This chain uses TRBV29-1 with TRBJ2-5, with 9 bases matching TRBD1. The V and J ends lost 0 bases and 4 bases, in that order; junction bases with no gene match: 6. The CDR3 is 15 amino acids. Germline CDR1 and CDR2: SQVTM and ANQGSEA. The chain's CDR3 is CSVEDGTGYRETQYF. The CDR3 DNA sequence: TGCAGCGTTGAAGATGGGACAGGGTATAGAGAGACCCAGTACTTC.

In its sample, this clone was seen a few times. The genes are TRBV28 and TRBJ2-2, with 11 bases fitting TRBD2. Germline loops: CDR1 MDHEN, CDR2 SYDVKM. V lost 6 bases to trimming and J lost 4 bases; unmatched junction nucleotides: 7. The CDR3 is made up of 16 amino acids. The CDR3, as DNA: TGTGCCAGCAGGCCACTAGCGGGAGTTGGCACCGGGGAGCTGTTTTTT. Its protein product is CASRPLAGVGTGELFF.

The chain couples TRBV7-2 to TRBJ2-1, with D perhaps matching TRBD1 (5 bases). CDR1 SGHTA and CDR2 FQGNSA come from the germline V gene. Trimming shortened V by 1 base and J by 5 bases, and 12 bases separated the two germline ends. The CDR3 sequence is 15 residues long. The DNA for the CDR3 is TGTGCCAGCAGCTTAGGTATCCTCAGGGACAATGAGCAGTTCTTC. As protein: CASSLGILRDNEQFF.

This clone was observed a single time. The chain links TRBV28 to TRBJ2-5, with D unresolved. There are 13 residues in the CDR3. The germline CDR1 and CDR2 sequences are MDHEN and SYDVKM. V shed 10 bases and J shed 3 bases, with 15 bases lying between them. The CDR3 sequence: CATTHLPKETQYF. The DNA of the CDR3 is TGTGCCACCACACATCTACCTAAAGAGACCCAGTACTTC.

The chain combines TRBV9 with TRBJ1-2; D remains ambiguous. This CDR3 has 15 residues. V was cut by 0 bases and J by 2 bases, with 11 bases left in between. Per germline, CDR1 SGDLS and CDR2 YYNGEE. This CDR3 reads CASSVVGHQNYGYTF. CDR3 coding DNA: TGTGCCAGCAGCGTAGTTGGGCACCAGAACTATGGCTACACCTTC.

The V call is TRBV7-3, the J call TRBJ2-1, with 8 nucleotides matching TRBD2. Germline assignment: CDR1 SGHTA and CDR2 FQGTGA. V lost 5 bases, J lost 3 bases, and 12 bases stayed unmatched. The CDR3 spans 17 residues. CDR3 region: CASSATPFAGGYNEQFF. Here the CDR3 DNA reads TGTGCCAGCAGCGCCACCCCTTTCGCGGGGGGCTACAATGAGCAGTTCTTC.

The V gene is TRBV7-6, the J gene TRBJ1-3; D unresolved. The ends were cut back, 1 base at V and 8 bases at J, with 12 bases in the middle. Looked up from germline, CDR1 is SGHVS and CDR2 is FNYEAQ. The CDR3 is 14 amino acids. CDR3 nucleotides: TGTGCCAGCAGCTTAGGGGCAGCGTCCTACACCATATATTTT. Residues: CASSLGAASYTIYF.

CDR3 sequence (DNA): TGTGCCAGCAGTTTCCACGGGGGGCTTTCCTACGAGCAGTACTTC. Its translation: CASSFHGGLSYEQYF. V usage is TRBV6-5 and J usage is TRBJ2-7, with D possibly being TRBD2 (7 bases). CDR3 length: 15 amino acids. Germline CDR1 and CDR2: MNHEY and SVGAGI. Trimming removed 4 bases at V and 1 base at J, with 14 bases between.